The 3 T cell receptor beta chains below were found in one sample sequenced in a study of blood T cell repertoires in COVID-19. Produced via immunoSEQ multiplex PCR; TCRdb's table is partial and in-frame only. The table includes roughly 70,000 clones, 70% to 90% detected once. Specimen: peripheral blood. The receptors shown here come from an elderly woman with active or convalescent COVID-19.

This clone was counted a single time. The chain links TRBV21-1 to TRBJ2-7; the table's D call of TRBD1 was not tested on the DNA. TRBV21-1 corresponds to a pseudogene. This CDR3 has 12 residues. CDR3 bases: TGTGCCAGCATCTACAGGGCCAACGAGCAGTACTTC. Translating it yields CASIYRANEQYF.

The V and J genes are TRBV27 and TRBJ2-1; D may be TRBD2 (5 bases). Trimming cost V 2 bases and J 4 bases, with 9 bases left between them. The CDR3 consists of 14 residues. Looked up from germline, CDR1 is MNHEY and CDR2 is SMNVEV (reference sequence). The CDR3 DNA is TGTGCCAGCAGTTTAAGGAGGCCATACAATGAGCAGTTCTTC. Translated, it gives CASSLRRPYNEQFF.

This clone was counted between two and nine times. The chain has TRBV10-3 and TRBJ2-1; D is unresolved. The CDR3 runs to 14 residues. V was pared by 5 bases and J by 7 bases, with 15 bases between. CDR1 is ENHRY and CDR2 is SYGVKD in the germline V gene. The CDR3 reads CAISTAEGRNEQFF. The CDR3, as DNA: TGTGCCATCAGTACGGCGGAAGGTAGGAATGAGCAGTTCTTC.